This entry is about one T cell receptor (beta chain). Antigen: not known. The sample is drawn from a study of cytomegalovirus exposure and HLA in healthy donors. Study at large: The 550 to 700 first-cohort repertoires and the 95 to 150 validation repertoires shared the same platform, a later analysis reported.

The CDR3 sequence is 14 residues long. Trimming pared 2 bases from V and 6 bases from J, leaving 10 bases between. Per the germline V gene, CDR1 is ENHRY and CDR2 is SYGVKD. Study-wide results and limits: Cytomegalovirus status, reportedly, was diagnosed with high specificity and sensitivity by the classifier. CMV antigen specificity was confirmed in vitro for a few CMV-associated chains. According to the study, 160 or so TCR beta chains were cytomegalovirus-associated.

This table comes from immunoSEQ multiplex PCR, and its TCRdb copy is limited to in-frame clones, with some not included. The sample contains around 190,000 clones, about 81% of which appear only once. The genes are TRBV10-3 and TRBJ2-2; weak D call: TRBD1 (5 bases). Sequencing was performed on PBMCs. The sequence was obtained from a woman in her thirties in good health and CMV-seronegative. CDR3 sequence: CAISEDSIAGELFF. CDR3 nucleotides: TGTGCCATCAGTGAGGACAGCATAGCCGGGGAGCTGTTTTTT.